This T cell receptor beta chain was sequenced during a study of blood T cells in healthy people across ages (dated by TCRdb to the mid-2010s). Background for the entire study: In model experiments, template switching captured roughly one uniquely barcoded TCR beta cDNA molecule for every two T cells. Using deep sequencing normalized with unique cDNA molecular identifiers, the study measured how TCR beta repertoire diversity changes with age. Donors were grouped into four age groups: young (average 16 years), middle-aged (about 38), aged (about 60) and long-lived (just over 80). To avoid experimental bias, donors of different ages were spread randomly across the sequencing lanes. The study analyzed two additional independent replicas of 1 million unique cDNA reads from the same blood draw for two donors, one aged 18 to 29 and one aged 80 or older.

The count of this clonotype is one. This clone's antigen is unknown. Per-base qualities were not stored, and no clone one base away is much larger. The research as a whole found: Conclusive comparison of naive and antigen-experienced compartments was prevented by the profiling of bulk unsorted PBMCs. A strong correlation was found between observed TCR beta diversity and the percentage of naive T cells measured by flow cytometry. Because the CMV infection status of the donors was unknown, age-related changes in expanded clonotypes may potentially have been confounded. The long-lived group showed more naive CD4+ T cells, fewer expanded clones and increased TCR diversity than the aged group, suggesting age selection. As age increased, observed TCR beta diversity per million T cells dropped in a roughly linear way, and a significant reduction was already evident by age about 40. Total diversity estimates from one million sequenced T cells were considered lower bounds and underestimates.

Libraries were prepared through 5' RACE. The data were produced on an Illumina HiSeq 2500. A second roughly 6 to 11 cycle PCR used a sample-barcoded 5' primer and a J-beta primer mix. A unique molecular identifier was introduced onto each TCR beta cDNA molecule by a template-switch 5' adaptor carrying 12 random nucleotides. Each sample yielded at least 2.5 million CDR3-containing paired-end reads. All of the RNA was converted into first-strand cDNA using the Mint cDNA synthesis kit, with a TRBC-specific oligonucleotide serving as the primer. Following uracil-DNA glycosylase treatment, a first 18-cycle PCR with universal primers M1SS and BC2_uni_R was performed on all cDNA. The authors' pipeline ran thus. Each sample was normalized by randomly selecting 1 million high-quality reads, each carrying a distinct molecular identifier. Instead of being binned into consensus sequences, reads that shared molecular identifiers were thrown out. CDR3 identification, clonotype clustering and error correction used MiTCR with a Q25 quality threshold and the strictest error-elimination algorithm. A nonparametric unseen species model with Euler transformation was used to estimate a lower bound on total TCR beta diversity. The public reads were run again by TCRdb, first through fastp at Q25 and then through MiXCR, and only productive beta chains were kept. Records with the same CDR3 protein are collapsed into one entry carrying the most frequent genes and DNA. The V and J calls were not made by the authors but by TCRdb's processing. This sample lists 1 million or so distinct CDR3 sequences; around 43% were detected once. The ten largest make up approximately 17% of the sample.

The CDR3 has 14 amino acids, counting the end cysteine and phenylalanine. The only DNA kept is the CDR3, 42 bases in frame from the first base. The germline V gene encodes CDR1 LNHDA and CDR2 SQIVND (reference sequence). V is pruned by 2 bases and J by 5 bases, leaving 3 bases of the junction without a gene match. Systemically healthy Caucasian individuals from Russia, 35 to 50 in total and aged about 6 to 90 years, were included as donors. Each donor gave ten milliliters of peripheral blood, collected into EDTA-treated Vacutainer tubes. Ficoll-Paque density-gradient centrifugation was used to isolate PBMCs, with at least 6 million per sample. Total RNA was extracted from PBMCs with Trizol reagent, with at least 6 micrograms obtained per sample. The percentages of naive CD45RAhigh/CD27high T cells were determined by flow cytometry on a PBMC aliquot from every donor.

The sequenced sample was blood. In this chain, TRBV19 is recombined with TRBJ2-1; the central 7 bases match TRBD1. This clonotype was obtained from a woman aged 60-75 years in good health. The DNA sequence is as follows: TGTGCCAGTAGTATAAGGGACAGTAACAATGAGCAGTTCTTC. The resulting protein is CASSIRDSNNEQFF.